This T cell receptor beta chain is drawn from a study of neurological immune-mediated disorders. This CDR3 has 14 amino acids. V gave up 0 bases and J gave up 5 bases, with 9 bases separating them. The germline gives CDR1 SGHRS, CDR2 YFSETQ. The method for making cDNA was 5'RACE, and it used 10-nucleotide random UMIs. TCRdb redid the calling of the 5' RACE reads with MiXCR, one entry per CDR3 protein. The sample records tens of thousands of distinct CDR3 sequences, approximately 7% being singletons. Study conclusions and caveats: Across subjects, expanded clones had no CDR3 amino acid sequences in common, pointing to private repertoires in all groups.

There are many counts of this clonotype. Its antigen is currently unknown. The chain links TRBV5-1 to TRBJ2-4, with D perhaps assigned TRBD1 or TRBD2 (5 bases each). The sample taken for sequencing was PBMCs. The clonotype originates from a middle-aged woman in good health. The CDR3 bases are TGCGCCAGCAGCTTGGGGGGGACCCAAAACATTCAGTACTTC. This sequence encodes CASSLGGTQNIQYF.